Listed below are T cell receptor beta chains from one sample, sequenced in a study of blood T cell repertoires in COVID-19. Profiled with immunoSEQ multiplex PCR; TCRdb holds only in-frame clones, not every one. The sample comprises 120,000 to 150,000 clones, over 75% of which are singletons, and 10% to 15% rests with the top ten. The sample taken for sequencing was peripheral blood. The receptors come from a man between 60 and 75 years old with active or convalescent COVID-19. Each CDR3 is given with its conserved first and last residue. The D gene is left open where the match is weak.

.	TRBV18	TRBJ1-2	CASSPGTQERSYGYTF
.	TRBV10-3	TRBJ1-1	CAISETGENTEAFF
.	TRBV6-5	TRBJ2-1	CASRSSFRDNEQFF
TRBD2	TRBV5-6	TRBJ2-7	CAGRRGAAYEQYF
TRBD1	TRBV28	TRBJ2-7	CASSPPRQGGYEQYF
.	TRBV2	TRBJ1-1	CASPRGEDTEAFF
TRBD1	TRBV10-3	TRBJ1-4	CATKGQRATNEKLFF
TRBD2	TRBV29-1	TRBJ2-7	CSVSPSGSYEQYF
TRBD1	TRBV2	TRBJ2-1	CASSESGGTGLNEQFF
.	TRBV18	TRBJ2-5	CASSPLRVETQYF
.	TRBV6-5	TRBJ1-2	CASKTRGGYGYTF
TRBD2	TRBV4-1	TRBJ2-7	CASSQGPSGTRYEQYF
TRBD2	TRBV4-1	TRBJ2-1	CASSQDPRLAGGYNEQFF
.	TRBV11-3	TRBJ2-1	CASSRGNEQFF
.	TRBV5-6	TRBJ2-6	CASSFSSGANVLTF
TRBD1	TRBV18	TRBJ1-4	CASSRDSNEKLFF
.	TRBV10-3	TRBJ2-1	CAISETSQGGEQFF
TRBD1	TRBV29-1	TRBJ2-7	CSALGQGAYEQYF
.	TRBV10-1	TRBJ1-1	CASSEKQSNTEAFF
TRBD1	TRBV10-3	TRBJ2-7	CAISTTGTGGYEQYF
.	TRBV20-1	TRBJ2-7	CSASRVGDSQAEQYF
.	TRBV30	TRBJ2-1	CAWSPATHFYNEQFF
.	TRBV5-5	TRBJ1-2	CASSLERGGGYTF
TRBD2	TRBV15	TRBJ2-3	CATSRDRAGETDTQYF
.	TRBV6-2/TRBV6-3	TRBJ2-7	CASSPSAAYYEQYF
TRBD1	TRBV12-5	TRBJ2-5	CASGRGQGFRETQYF
TRBD2	TRBV28	TRBJ2-3	CASSLRAGGPADTQYF
.	TRBV6-6	TRBJ1-3	CASSPGSHSGNTIYF
.	TRBV7-9	TRBJ1-1	CASSQGRGTEAFF
.	TRBV19	TRBJ1-5	CASSIDLGRHQPQHF
TRBD1	TRBV2	TRBJ2-6	CASSLQGAGANVLTF
.	TRBV10-3	TRBJ1-1	CAISETGPRVFF
.	TRBV6-2/TRBV6-3	TRBJ2-3	CASSYPMRGSVTDTQYF
TRBD2	TRBV24-1	TRBJ2-1	CATARGTSGDNEQFF
.	TRBV7-9	TRBJ1-2	CASSRDGVENYGYTF